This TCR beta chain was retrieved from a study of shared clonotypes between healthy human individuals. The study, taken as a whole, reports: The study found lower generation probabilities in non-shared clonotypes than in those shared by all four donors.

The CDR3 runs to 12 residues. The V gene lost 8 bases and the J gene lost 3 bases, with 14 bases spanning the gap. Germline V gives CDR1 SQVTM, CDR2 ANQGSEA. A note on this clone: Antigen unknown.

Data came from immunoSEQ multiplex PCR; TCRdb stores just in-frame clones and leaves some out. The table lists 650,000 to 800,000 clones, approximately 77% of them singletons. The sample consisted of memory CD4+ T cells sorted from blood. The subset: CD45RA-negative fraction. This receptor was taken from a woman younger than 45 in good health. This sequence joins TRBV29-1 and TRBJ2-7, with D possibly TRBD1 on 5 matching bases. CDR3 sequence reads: CSISGPDYEQYF. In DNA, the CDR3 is TGCAGCATATCAGGGCCAGACTACGAGCAGTACTTC.